The present entry profiles one T cell receptor beta chain with its context. Its antigen is currently unknown. This table comes from immunoSEQ multiplex PCR, and its TCRdb copy is limited to in-frame clones, with some not included. The table includes some 95,000 clones, 70% to 90% detected once. The data are from a study of OX40 agonist ivuxolimab in advanced cancers. Notes on the study in general: Patients who responded partially at 0.1-3.0 mg/kg showed clonal expansion ranking among the lowest.

Per germline, CDR1 SGDLS and CDR2 YYNGEE. After removal of 3 bases from V and 4 bases from J, the junction contained 9 bases not matched to a gene. CDR3 length: 15 residues. The clonotype comes from an adult with an advanced solid tumor such as melanoma, head and neck, liver or kidney cancer. The rearrangement links TRBV9 to TRBJ1-2; 7 bases fit TRBD1. The source material was CD4+ or CD8+ T cells sorted from blood, sampled in a trial of the OX40 agonist ivuxolimab. CDR3 loop: CASSEIRDRPYGYTF. The CDR3 coding sequence is TGTGCCAGCAGCGAAATCCGGGACAGACCCTATGGCTACACCTTC. Supplemented by reference TRBV9 and TRBJ1-2, the full variable domain reads DSGVTQTPKHLITATGQRVTLRCSPRSGDLSVYWYQQSLDQGLQFLIQYYNGEERAKGNILERFSAQQFPDLHSELNLSSLELGDSALYFCASSEIRDRPYGYTFGSGTRLTVV.